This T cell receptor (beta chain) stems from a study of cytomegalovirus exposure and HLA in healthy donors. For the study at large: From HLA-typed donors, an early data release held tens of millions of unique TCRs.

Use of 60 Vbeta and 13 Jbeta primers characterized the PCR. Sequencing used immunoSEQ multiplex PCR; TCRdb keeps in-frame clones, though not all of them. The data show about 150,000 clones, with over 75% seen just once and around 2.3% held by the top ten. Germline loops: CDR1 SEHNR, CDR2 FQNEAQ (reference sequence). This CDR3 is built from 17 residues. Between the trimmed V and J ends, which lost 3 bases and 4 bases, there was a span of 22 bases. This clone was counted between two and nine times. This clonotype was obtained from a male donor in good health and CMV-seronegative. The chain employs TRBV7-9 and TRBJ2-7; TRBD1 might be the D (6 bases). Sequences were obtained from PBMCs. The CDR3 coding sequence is TGTGCCAGCAGCTTCGATTCCGGGACAACTCTTGAATACGAGCAGTACTTC. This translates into CASSFDSGTTLEYEQYF.